Presented here are 8 T cell receptor beta chains from one specimen sequenced in a study of T cells in Graves' hyperthyroidism and ophthalmopathy. What was amplified from RNA transcripts were TCR beta CDR3 regions. During a first-round RT-PCR of the TCR CDR3, the HTBI primer set was used. Using its own MiXCR run on the multiplex PCR reads, TCRdb lists one record per CDR3 protein. The repertoire holds some 460,000 distinct CDR3 sequences, with approximately 15% as singletons. Sequences were obtained from blood. The receptor source for this set is a woman aged 18-29 years with Graves' hyperthyroidism.

This clonotype was detected many times. The V gene is TRBV5-6, the J gene TRBJ1-2; D is unclear. The CDR3 is 16 residues long. V lost 4 bases and J lost 2, with 18 bases in between. Germline-derived CDR1 and CDR2 are SGHDT and YYEEEE. This chain's CDR3 is CASSPTGGRPNYGYTF. The CDR3 nucleotides are TGTGCCAGCAGCCCCACGGGAGGCAGACCCAACTATGGCTACACCTTC.

This clonotype was seen a handful of times. This chain links TRBV11-2 with TRBJ1-2, with a weak D call TRBD1 (6 bases). Germline CDR1 and CDR2: SGHAT and FQNNGV. The CDR3 runs 18 residues. The V end lost 1 base, the J end lost 0 bases, and 18 bases lay between the germline ends. The CDR3 sequence is CASSLGWRTATPNYGYTF. The CDR3 coding sequence is TGTGCCAGCAGCTTAGGATGGAGGACAGCAACACCTAACTATGGCTACACCTTC.

This rearrangement joins TRBV9 to TRBJ2-5; weak D call: TRBD2 (6 bases). CDR1 is SGDLS, CDR2 YYNGEE, per germline. There are 13 residues in the CDR3. The V gene lost 0 bases and the J gene lost 4 bases, with 7 bases spanning the gap. The CDR3 here is CASSVGSGETQYF. The DNA of the CDR3 is TGTGCCAGCAGCGTAGGTAGCGGAGAGACCCAGTACTTC.

This clonotype turned up a few times. The rearrangement joins TRBV11-1 to TRBJ2-7, with a weak D call TRBD2 (5 bases). The CDR3 is 13 amino acids. Germline-derived CDR1 and CDR2 are SGHAT and FQDESV (reference sequence). Trimming pared 5 bases from V and 3 bases from J, leaving 11 bases between. The CDR3 DNA is TGTGCCAGCAGCCACGGGCGGGTCTACGAGCAGTACTTC. This gives the protein CASSHGRVYEQYF. Complete variable domain (other parts from reference TRBV11-1 and TRBJ2-7): EAEVAQSPRYKITEKSQAVAFWCDPISGHATLYWYRQILGQGPELLVQFQDESVVDDSQLPKDRFSAERLKGVDSTLKIQPAELGDSAMYLCASSHGRVYEQYFGPGTRLTVT.

This clonotype was counted ten times or more. This chain uses TRBV18 with TRBJ2-3; D is uncertain. This CDR3 spans 14 amino acids. V was pared by 3 bases and J by 4 bases, with 11 bases between. Germline CDR1 is KGHSH and CDR2 is LQKENI. CDR3 region: CASSPQAPPDTQYF. CDR3 nucleotides: TGTGCCAGCTCACCCCAGGCCCCCCCAGATACGCAGTATTTT.

This clonotype has ten or more counts. The rearrangement joins TRBV20-1 to TRBJ2-7, with D possibly matching TRBD2 (6 bases). Germline V gives CDR1 DFQATT, CDR2 SNEGSKA (reference sequence). This CDR3 comprises 14 residues. The V gene lost 5 bases and the J gene lost 1 base, with 15 bases spanning the gap. CDR3 in amino acids: CSADDWTTSYEQYF. The DNA of the CDR3 is TGCAGTGCTGATGACTGGACTACATCCTACGAGCAGTACTTC.

The genes are TRBV7-8 and TRBJ2-3, with 10 bases fitting TRBD2. Germline V gives CDR1 SGHVS, CDR2 FQNEAQ. This CDR3 region has 16 residues. The trim removed 5 bases at V and 2 bases at J, leaving 7 bases unmatched. The CDR3 loop reads CASSKWTSGNTDTQYF. The CDR3 DNA sequence: TGTGCCAGCAGCAAATGGACTAGCGGCAACACAGATACGCAGTATTTT. Filled out from reference TRBV7-8 and TRBJ2-3, the complete variable domain reads GAGVSQSPRYKVAKRGQDVALRCDPISGHVSLFWYQQALGQGPEFLTYFQNEAQLDKSGLPSDRFFAERPEGSVSTLKIQRTQQEDSAVYLCASSKWTSGNTDTQYFGPGTRLTVL.

The table lists this clonotype with a few counts. The rearrangement uses TRBV12-3 or TRBV12-4 and TRBJ2-3; D might be TRBD1 (6 bases). The CDR3 totals 16 residues. The V and J ends lost 3 bases and 4 bases respectively, with 17 bases between them. The CDR3 region is CASSFRAGEVADTQYF. CDR3 nucleotides: TGTGCCAGCAGTTTTCGGGCAGGGGAAGTCGCAGATACGCAGTATTTT.